The T cell receptor beta chain described here comes from a study of T-cell memory formation after mild COVID-19. Study as a whole: TCR clusters mostly belonged to single donors. Study-level points and caveats: Clones from the second wave (peaking day 37) had unconfirmed SARS-CoV-2 specificity.

A few counts support this clonotype. Antigen: not known. 5'RACE primed from the constant segment yielded TCR alpha and TCR beta cDNA libraries bearing sample barcodes and UMIs. TCRdb re-called the 5' RACE reads through MiXCR, storing one row per CDR3 protein. The sample lists 150,000 to 200,000 distinct CDR3 sequences, around a third occurring once. V dropped 5 bases and J dropped 6 bases, with 20 bases sitting between them. Looked up from germline, CDR1 is MNHEY and CDR2 is SMNVEV (reference sequence). The CDR3 is 16 amino acids. The TCR originated in an adult woman who had mild COVID-19 (a few samples of this study predate the infection). Cell type and time point are not known. This rearrangement joins TRBV27 to TRBJ2-1; tentative D call: TRBD1 (6 bases). Sample: PBMCs or a T cell subset sorted from them (not recorded which). This chain's CDR3 is CASSPLHQGSINEQFF. The CDR3 coding sequence is TGTGCCAGCAGTCCCCTGCATCAGGGGTCGATCAATGAGCAGTTCTTC.